These 23 T cell receptor beta chains originate from one sample sequenced in a study of response to subunit inactivated influenza vaccine. TCRdb itself ran the RT-PCR reads through MiXCR, one entry per CDR3 protein. The sample carries hundreds of thousands of distinct CDR3 sequences, under 9% recorded once. This sample comprised PBMCs from blood, obtained less than 30 months after vaccination. The receptors come from a man aged 50 to 69 who received an inactivated influenza vaccine.

This clonotype appeared many times. The V call is TRBV29-1, the J call TRBJ2-5, with TRBD2 as a possible D gene (5 bases). CDR1 is SQVTM and CDR2 is ANQGSEA in the germline V gene. Trimming cost V 8 bases and J 10 bases, with 17 bases left between them. The CDR3 consists of 11 residues. The chain's CDR3 is CSFATSLVQYF. The CDR3 DNA reads TGCAGCTTTGCTACTAGTCTCGTCCAGTACTTC.

V usage is TRBV6-5 and J usage is TRBJ2-1, with D perhaps TRBD2 (5 bases). This CDR3 spans 19 amino acids. Germline CDR1 and CDR2: MNHEY and SVGAGI. V dropped 0 bases and J dropped 0 bases, with 18 bases sitting between them. CDR3 nucleotide sequence: TGTGCCAGCAGTTACTCAGGGTCAGGCGGGTCGAGCTCCTACAATGAGCAGTTCTTC. It is translated as CASSYSGSGGSSSYNEQFF.

This clonotype was detected ten times or more. The J gene is TRBJ2-7, the V gene TRBV5-5, with 9 bases fitting TRBD1. CDR1 and CDR2 from the germline V gene are SGHKS and YYEKEE (reference sequence). CDR3 size: 15 residues. The V gene end was trimmed by 0 bases and the J gene end by 4 bases; junction bases not matched to a gene: 5. The CDR3: CASSLEWTGEYEQYF. CDR3 nucleotides: TGTGCCAGCAGCTTGGAGTGGACAGGGGAATACGAGCAGTACTTC.

This clonotype has only a few counts. The chain couples TRBV28 to TRBJ2-7, with a weak D call TRBD2 (6 bases). CDR3 length equals 14 residues. The germline gives CDR1 MDHEN, CDR2 SYDVKM. V shed 2 bases and J shed 9 bases, with 17 bases lying between them. CDR3 DNA sequence: TGTGCCAGCAGTTTAAAGCGGGCCTTACGAGTGCAGTACTTC. It encodes CASSLKRALRVQYF.

This clonotype came up a few times. The gene calls are TRBV20-1 and TRBJ1-5, with D possibly matching TRBD1 (5 bases). V gave up 2 bases and J gave up 1 base, with 9 bases separating them. Germline CDR1 is DFQATT and CDR2 is SNEGSKA (reference sequence). The CDR3 is made up of 14 amino acids. The CDR3 DNA sequence: TGCAGTGCTAGACTCCGACAGAGCAATCAGCCCCAGCATTTT. Translating gives CSARLRQSNQPQHF.

This clonotype was recorded at least ten times. The chain is built from TRBV7-2 and TRBJ2-7, with a tentative D call TRBD1 (6 bases). Per germline, CDR1 SGHTA and CDR2 FQGNSA. The CDR3 covers 14 residues. Trimming pared 6 bases from V and 0 bases from J, leaving 12 bases between. This chain's CDR3 is CASSLGQLSYEQYF. DNA of the CDR3: TGTGCCAGCAGTCTAGGACAGCTCTCCTACGAGCAGTACTTC.

In this sample, this clonotype turned up a few times. The genes are TRBV2 and TRBJ2-1; no firm D call. The germline V and J ends were trimmed by 6 bases and 4 bases, with 13 bases remaining between them. Germline V gene lookup returns CDR1 SNHLY and CDR2 FYNNEI. This CDR3 is 14 amino acids long. DNA for the CDR3: TGTGCCAGCAGCCCTCTCTCAGCTTACAATGAGCAGTTCTTC. Translation: CASSPLSAYNEQFF.

This clonotype came up a few times. V is TRBV10-3 and J is TRBJ1-1, with D possibly being TRBD1 (5 bases). This CDR3 has 14 amino acids. Trimming took 4 bases from V and 1 from J, leaving 10 bases between them. The germline V gene encodes CDR1 ENHRY and CDR2 SYGVKD. This CDR3 reads CAISGGRENTEAFF. Written as DNA, the CDR3 is TGTGCCATCAGTGGGGGACGAGAGAACACTGAAGCTTTCTTT.

This chain links TRBV20-1 with TRBJ2-3; 9 bases line up with TRBD2. Germline-derived CDR1 and CDR2 are DFQATT and SNEGSKA (reference sequence). V dropped 3 bases and J dropped 2; count of bases not matched to a gene: 6. The CDR3 sequence is 15 residues long. DNA of the CDR3: TGCAGTGCTAGGGCTGCGGGGGGGAACACAGATACGCAGTATTTT. It is translated as CSARAAGGNTDTQYF.

This clonotype was counted a few times. The chain has TRBV28 and TRBJ2-1; a possible D gene is TRBD1 (6 bases). The germline CDR1 and CDR2 sequences are MDHEN and SYDVKM. The CDR3 is 14 residues long. The germline V and J ends were trimmed by 3 bases and 5 bases, with 11 bases remaining between them. As DNA, the CDR3 is TGTGCCAGCAGTTTCCGGGGACAACACAATGAGCAGTTCTTC. It yields the protein CASSFRGQHNEQFF.

This clonotype appeared many times. The chain carries TRBV7-8 and TRBJ1-6; no clear D. With 6 bases removed from V and 9 bases from J, the gap between germline ends came to 15 bases. This CDR3 comprises 14 residues. CDR1 SGHVS and CDR2 FQNEAQ come from the germline V gene. The CDR3, as DNA: TGTGCCAGCAGTTCTGGTGGGTCCGGTTCACCCCTCCACTTT. Protein: CASSSGGSGSPLHF.

This clonotype was seen a few times. The chain is built from TRBV11-2 and TRBJ2-7, with TRBD2 identical over 8 bases. Losses at the gene ends were 1 base for V and 4 bases for J; bases not matched to a gene: 6. Germline assignment: CDR1 SGHAT and CDR2 FQNNGV. The CDR3 is 15 residues long. The DNA for the CDR3 is TGTGCCAGCAGCTTAGTCGGCGGGAGGTTTTACGAGCAGTACTTC. Its translation is CASSLVGGRFYEQYF.

This clonotype turned up a few times. The chain uses TRBV5-5 and TRBJ1-5; D remains ambiguous. The germline CDR1 and CDR2 sequences are SGHKS and YYEKEE (reference sequence). V lost 4 bases and J lost 6, with 14 bases in between. This CDR3 spans 14 amino acids. CDR3 coding DNA: TGTGCCAGCAGCATGTCCGGGTTTGTTCAGCCCCAGCATTTT. Its translation is CASSMSGFVQPQHF.

The gene calls are TRBV28 and TRBJ2-7; possibly TRBD1 or TRBD2 for D (5 bases each). From germline, CDR1 is MDHEN and CDR2 SYDVKM. V shed 3 bases and J shed 1 base, with 13 bases lying between them. The CDR3 sequence is 15 residues long. CDR3 sequence: CASSFVSRESYEQYF. DNA for the CDR3: TGTGCCAGCAGTTTCGTCTCCAGGGAGTCCTACGAGCAGTACTTC.

This clonotype has just a few counts. The V gene is TRBV24-1, the J gene TRBJ1-5; D gene ambiguous. The CDR3 consists of 14 residues. V shed 4 bases and J shed 0 bases, with 6 bases lying between them. Germline values: CDR1 KGHDR, CDR2 SFDVKD. The chain's CDR3 is CATSEGSSNQPQHF. The CDR3 DNA reads as TGTGCCACCAGTGAAGGGTCTAGCAATCAGCCCCAGCATTTT.

There are a few counts of this clonotype. The genes are TRBV5-5 and TRBJ2-5; TRBD1 is a possible D gene (6 bases). V was trimmed by 0 bases and J by 0 bases, leaving 12 bases between them. There are 16 residues in the CDR3. Per the germline V gene, CDR1 is SGHKS and CDR2 is YYEKEE (reference sequence). The CDR3 reads CASSLGVGHYQETQYF. The CDR3 bases are TGTGCCAGCAGCTTGGGTGTGGGACACTACCAAGAGACCCAGTACTTC.

The chain employs TRBV12-3 or TRBV12-4 and TRBJ1-2; 7 nucleotides match TRBD1. The CDR3 contains 15 residues. Trimming at V came to 8 bases and at J to 1 base, leaving 10 bases not matched to a gene. The CDR3 protein is CASGKGAGDNYGYTF. The CDR3 nucleotides are TGTGCCAGCGGGAAGGGGGCCGGCGATAACTATGGCTACACCTTC.

The gene calls are TRBV6-1 and TRBJ2-1; 9 bases line up with TRBD2. Trimming at V came to 10 bases and at J to 7 bases, leaving 14 bases not matched to a gene. The CDR3 is 15 amino acids. CDR1 and CDR2 (germline): MNHNS, SASEGT. The CDR3 nucleotides read TGTGCCACGGCGCCGTACGGCGGGAGGGGGAATGAGCAGTTCTTC. It is translated as CATAPYGGRGNEQFF.

This clonotype was found a few times. CDR3 amino acids: CASSSQGAWETQYF. The CDR3 coding sequence is TGTGCCAGCAGCTCCCAGGGGGCTTGGGAGACCCAGTACTTC. This chain uses TRBV7-2 with TRBJ2-5, with 8 bases matching TRBD1. J was trimmed by 5 bases and V by 4 bases; bases with no gene match: 6. Germline V gene sequence: CDR1 SGHTA, CDR2 FQGNSA. The CDR3 totals 14 residues.

This clonotype turned up a few times. CDR3 DNA: TGTGCCAGCAGCAAAGACGGCAACAAAGGGTTCCCCTCCTATAATTCACCCCTCCACTTT. Its protein product is CASSKDGNKGFPSYNSPLHF. The V and J genes are TRBV21-1 and TRBJ1-6. TRBV21-1 is noted as a pseudogene. The CDR3 is 20 residues long.

The chain combines TRBV5-1 with TRBJ1-6, with D possibly being TRBD1 (5 bases). The CDR3 contains 14 residues. V lost 0 bases and J lost 8, with 9 bases in between. Per the germline V gene, CDR1 is SGHRS and CDR2 is YFSETQ. The CDR3 nucleotides are TGCGCCAGCAGCTTGGGGACAAATCATTCACCCCTCCACTTT. Protein sequence: CASSLGTNHSPLHF.

The DNA of the CDR3 is TGCAGCGCAAAGACTTCGGCGGGAAAGGGTATTGGGCGGGAGACCCAGTACTTC. Translated: CSAKTSAGKGIGRETQYF. This sequence joins TRBV29-1 and TRBJ2-5; a possible D gene is TRBD2 (6 bases). Per the germline V gene, CDR1 is SQVTM and CDR2 is ANQGSEA. CDR3 length equals 18 residues. V was clipped by 7 bases and J by 5 bases, with 32 bases between them.

This clonotype was seen only a few times. The rearrangement uses TRBV6-2 or TRBV6-3 and TRBJ2-1, with D tentatively TRBD1 (6 bases). In germline, CDR1 is MNHEY, CDR2 SVGEGT. The CDR3 covers 13 residues. Trimming shortened V by 6 bases and J by 7 bases, and 13 bases separated the two germline ends. The CDR3 region has the DNA TGTGCCAGCAGGAATCCCCAGGGGAATGAGCAGTTCTTC. This encodes CASRNPQGNEQFF.